This T cell receptor (beta chain) comes out of a study of response to subunit inactivated influenza vaccine. CDR3 length: 15 amino acids. V was cut by 0 bases and J by 3 bases, with 12 bases left in between. The V gene's germline CDR1 is LGHNA and CDR2 YSLEER. Using its own MiXCR run on the RT-PCR reads, TCRdb lists one record per CDR3 protein. The repertoire holds about 700,000 distinct CDR3 sequences, around 15% seen once, with 7.5% to 8% in the top ten. Only a few counts were recorded for this clonotype. V gene TRBV4-3 combines with J gene TRBJ2-7; D not certain. The specimen was PBMCs from blood, collected roughly 2 weeks before vaccination. The receptor comes from a man aged 50-60 years who received an inactivated influenza vaccine. The CDR3 nucleotides read TGCGCCAGCAGCCAAGAATGGAACAGTAACTACGAGCAGTACTTC. Protein sequence: CASSQEWNSNYEQYF.